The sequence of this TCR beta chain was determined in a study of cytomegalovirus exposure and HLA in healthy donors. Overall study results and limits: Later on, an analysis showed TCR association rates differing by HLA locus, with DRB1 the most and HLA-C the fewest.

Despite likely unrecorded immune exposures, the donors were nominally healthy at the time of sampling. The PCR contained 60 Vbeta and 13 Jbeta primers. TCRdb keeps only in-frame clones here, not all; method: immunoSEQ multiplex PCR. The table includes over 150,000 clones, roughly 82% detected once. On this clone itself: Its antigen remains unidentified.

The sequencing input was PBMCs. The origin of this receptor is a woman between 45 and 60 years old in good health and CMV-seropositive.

The CDR3 region has the DNA TGTGCCAGCAGTTTATACGGTTTTTCCTACGAGCAGTACTTC. Protein sequence: CASSLYGFSYEQYF. The rearrangement links TRBV27 to TRBJ2-7; no definite D call. Germline CDR1 is MNHEY and CDR2 is SMNVEV (reference sequence). The CDR3 runs to 14 residues. V was cut by 1 base and J by 1 base, with 8 bases left in between.